This T cell receptor beta chain appears in the sequencing data of a study of OX40 agonist ivuxolimab in advanced cancers. Study context: Anti-PD-1, anti-PD-L1 or anti-CTLA-4 therapy given earlier was allowed, and 35% to 50% had some.

V lost 4 bases and J 5 bases, leaving 15 bases between the germline ends. This CDR3 has 14 amino acids. The V gene's germline CDR1 is SGDLS and CDR2 YYNGEE. Clones were sequenced by immunoSEQ multiplex PCR, and TCRdb holds only the in-frame ones, with some missing. The table records some 52,000 clones, 85% to 95% of them present only once. The source was CD4+ or CD8+ T cells sorted from blood, collected in a trial of the OX40 agonist ivuxolimab. The receptor's source is an adult with an advanced solid tumor such as melanoma, head and neck, liver or kidney cancer. V and J are TRBV9 and TRBJ2-5; D not certain. The CDR3, as DNA: TGTGCCAGCAGCCTCGAGCCCGGTCAGGAGACCCAGTACTTC. It is translated as CASSLEPGQETQYF.